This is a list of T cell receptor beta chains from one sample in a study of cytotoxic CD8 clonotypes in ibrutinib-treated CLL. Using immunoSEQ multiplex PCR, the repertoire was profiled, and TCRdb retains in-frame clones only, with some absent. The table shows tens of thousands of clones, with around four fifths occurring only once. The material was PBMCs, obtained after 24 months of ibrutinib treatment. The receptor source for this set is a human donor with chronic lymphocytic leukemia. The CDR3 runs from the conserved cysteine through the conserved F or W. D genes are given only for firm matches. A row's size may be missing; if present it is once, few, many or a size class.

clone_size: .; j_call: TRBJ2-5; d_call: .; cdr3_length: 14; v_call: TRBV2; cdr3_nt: TGTGCCAGCAGTGACGGCCAGTACCAAGAGACCCAGTACTTC; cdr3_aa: CASSDGQYQETQYF
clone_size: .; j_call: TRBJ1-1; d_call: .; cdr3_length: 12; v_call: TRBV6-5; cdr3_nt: TGTGCCAGCAGTCGAGGCCCACAGGAAGCTTTCTTT; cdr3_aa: CASSRGPQEAFF
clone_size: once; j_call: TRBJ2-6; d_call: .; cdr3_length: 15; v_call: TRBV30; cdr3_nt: TGTGCCTGGAGTATGGCGCGCTCTGGGGCCAACGTCCTGACTTTC; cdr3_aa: CAWSMARSGANVLTF
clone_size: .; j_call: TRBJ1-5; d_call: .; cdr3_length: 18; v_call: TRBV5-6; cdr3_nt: TGTGCCAGCAGCTTGCGCCAGCACCGGCGAACGGAAAATCAGCCCCAGCATTTT; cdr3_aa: CASSLRQHRRTENQPQHF
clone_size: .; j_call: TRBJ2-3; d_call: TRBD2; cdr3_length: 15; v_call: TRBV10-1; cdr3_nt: TGCGCCAGCAGCCCGACTAGCGGAAGCACAGATACGCAGTATTTT; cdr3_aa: CASSPTSGSTDTQYF
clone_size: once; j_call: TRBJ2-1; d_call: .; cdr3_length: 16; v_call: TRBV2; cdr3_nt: TGTGCCAGCAGTTTTCAGGTGGCAAGAACTTCAAAGGGGCAGTTCTTC; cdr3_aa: CASSFQVARTSKGQFF
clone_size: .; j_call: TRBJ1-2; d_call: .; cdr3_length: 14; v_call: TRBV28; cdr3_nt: TGTGCCAGCAGTTTTGGGGGCAGTATCTATGGCTACACCTTC; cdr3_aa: CASSFGGSIYGYTF
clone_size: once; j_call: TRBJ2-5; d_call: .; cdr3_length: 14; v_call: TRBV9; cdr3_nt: TGTGCCAGCAGCGTAGCGGGAGTACAGGAGACCCAGTACTTC; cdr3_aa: CASSVAGVQETQYF
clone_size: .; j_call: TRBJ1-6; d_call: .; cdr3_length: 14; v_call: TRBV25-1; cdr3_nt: TGTGCCAGCCAGGGGCAGGGCTGGAATTCACCCCTCCACTTT; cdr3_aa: CASQGQGWNSPLHF
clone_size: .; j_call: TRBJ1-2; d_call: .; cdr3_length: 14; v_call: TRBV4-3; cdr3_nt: TGCGCCAGCAGCCAGGAGACAGCTAGTTCTGGCTACACCTTC; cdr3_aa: CASSQETASSGYTF
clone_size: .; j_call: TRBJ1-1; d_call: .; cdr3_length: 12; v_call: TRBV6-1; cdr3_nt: TGTGCCAGCAGAAACCCGCCCCCTGAAGCTTTCTTT; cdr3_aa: CASRNPPPEAFF
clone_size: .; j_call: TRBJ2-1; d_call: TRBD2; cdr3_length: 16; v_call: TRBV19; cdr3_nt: TGTGCCAGTAGTAGGGGGACTAGCGGGATTTACAATGAGCAGTTCTTC; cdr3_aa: CASSRGTSGIYNEQFF
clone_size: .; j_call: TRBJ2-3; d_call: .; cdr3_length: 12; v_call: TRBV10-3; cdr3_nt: TGTGCCATCAGCGGGCAGTTAGATACGCAGTATTTT; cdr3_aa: CAISGQLDTQYF
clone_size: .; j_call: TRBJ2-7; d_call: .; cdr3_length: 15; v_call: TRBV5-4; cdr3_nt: TGTGCCAGCAGCTTGGGGGCATTCGGAGACGCCGAGCAGTACTTC; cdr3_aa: CASSLGAFGDAEQYF
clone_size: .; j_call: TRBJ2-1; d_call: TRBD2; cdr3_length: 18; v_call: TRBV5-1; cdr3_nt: TGCGCCAGCAGCTTGGGAAACAGCGGGAGATTAGGGTACAATGAGCAGTTCTTC; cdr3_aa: CASSLGNSGRLGYNEQFF
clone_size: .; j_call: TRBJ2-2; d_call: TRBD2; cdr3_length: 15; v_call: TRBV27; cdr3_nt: TGTGCCAGCAGTTCAGCGGGGAGGAACACCGGGGAGCTGTTTTTT; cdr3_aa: CASSSAGRNTGELFF
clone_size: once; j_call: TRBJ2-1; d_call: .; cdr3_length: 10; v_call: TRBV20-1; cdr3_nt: TGCAGTGCTAGTCACAATGAGCAGTTCTTC; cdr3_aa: CSASHNEQFF
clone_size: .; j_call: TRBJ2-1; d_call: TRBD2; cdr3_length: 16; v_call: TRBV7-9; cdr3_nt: TGTGCCAGCAGCTTAGGGGAGGGCCTATCCTACAATGAGCAGTTCTTC; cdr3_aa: CASSLGEGLSYNEQFF
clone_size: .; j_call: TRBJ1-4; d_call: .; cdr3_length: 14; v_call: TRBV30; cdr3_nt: TGTGCCTGGGCCGGAGAGGGAAGTAATGAAAAACTGTTTTTT; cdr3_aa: CAWAGEGSNEKLFF
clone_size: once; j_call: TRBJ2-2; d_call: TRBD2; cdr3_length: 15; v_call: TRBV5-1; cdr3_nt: TGCGCCAGCAGCTTGGACGGGACTAGATCCGGGGAGCTGTTTTTT; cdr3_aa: CASSLDGTRSGELFF
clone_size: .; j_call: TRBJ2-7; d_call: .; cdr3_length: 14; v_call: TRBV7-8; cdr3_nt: TGTGCCAGCAGCTTAGGCCAGGGAGCCTACGAGCAGTACTTC; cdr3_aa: CASSLGQGAYEQYF
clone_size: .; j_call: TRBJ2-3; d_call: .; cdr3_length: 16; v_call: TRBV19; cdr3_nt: TGTGCCAGCCACCCACAGGGAAGGGGCCGGAGAGATACGCAGTATTTT; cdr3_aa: CASHPQGRGRRDTQYF
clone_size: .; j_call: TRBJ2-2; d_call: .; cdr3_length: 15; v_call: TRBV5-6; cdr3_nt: TGTGCCAGCAGCTTGGCAGGTTTTGGAACCGGGGAGCTGTTTTTT; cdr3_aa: CASSLAGFGTGELFF
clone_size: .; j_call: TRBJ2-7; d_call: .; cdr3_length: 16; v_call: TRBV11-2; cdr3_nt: TGTGCCAGCAGCTTAGGGGCATGGGGTACGACCTACGAGCAGTACTTC; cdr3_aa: CASSLGAWGTTYEQYF
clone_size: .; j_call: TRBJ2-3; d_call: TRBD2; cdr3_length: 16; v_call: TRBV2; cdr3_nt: TGTGCCAGCACCGAAGGGCCTAGCGGGGGCACAGATACGCAGTATTTT; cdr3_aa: CASTEGPSGGTDTQYF
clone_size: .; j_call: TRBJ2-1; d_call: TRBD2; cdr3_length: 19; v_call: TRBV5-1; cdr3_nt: TGCGCCAGCAGCCTAGGACTAGCGGGAGGGTCCGGATTCTACAATGAGCAGTTCTTC; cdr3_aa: CASSLGLAGGSGFYNEQFF
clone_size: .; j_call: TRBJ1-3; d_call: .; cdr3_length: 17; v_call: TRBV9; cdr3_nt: TGTGCCAGCAGCCCCTCCATACAGGGTAACTCTGGAAACACCATATATTTT; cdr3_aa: CASSPSIQGNSGNTIYF
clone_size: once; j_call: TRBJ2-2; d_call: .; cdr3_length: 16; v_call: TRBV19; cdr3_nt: TGTGCCAGTAGTCCCGGACAGGCCGGGGGGACCGGGGAGCTGTTTTTT; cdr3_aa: CASSPGQAGGTGELFF
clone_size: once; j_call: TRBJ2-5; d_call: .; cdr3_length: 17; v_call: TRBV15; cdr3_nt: TGTGCCACCAGCAGAGGGGAGGGCGGACAGGGAGCAGAGACCCAGTACTTC; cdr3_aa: CATSRGEGGQGAETQYF
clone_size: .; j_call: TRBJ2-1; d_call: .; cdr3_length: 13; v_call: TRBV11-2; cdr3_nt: TGTGCCAGCAGCCTACTACAGGGCAATGAGCAGTTCTTC; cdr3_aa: CASSLLQGNEQFF
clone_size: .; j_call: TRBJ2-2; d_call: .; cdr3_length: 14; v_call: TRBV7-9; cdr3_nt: TGTGCCAGCAGCTTAGCTTCTGGGATGTGGGAGCTGTTTTTT; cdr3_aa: CASSLASGMWELFF
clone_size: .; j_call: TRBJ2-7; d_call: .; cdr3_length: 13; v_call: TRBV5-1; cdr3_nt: TGCGCCAGCAGCTTGACTAGCTCCTACGAGCAGTACTTC; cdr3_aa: CASSLTSSYEQYF
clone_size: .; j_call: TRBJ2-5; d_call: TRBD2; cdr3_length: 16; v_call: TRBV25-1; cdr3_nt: TGTGCCAGCAGTGGAAGGACTAGCGGGGTTCAAGAGACCCAGTACTTC; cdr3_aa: CASSGRTSGVQETQYF
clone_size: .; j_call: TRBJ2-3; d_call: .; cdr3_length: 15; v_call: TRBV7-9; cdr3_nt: TGTGCCAGCAGCAAGGGGACCACAAATACAGATACGCAGTATTTT; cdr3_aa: CASSKGTTNTDTQYF
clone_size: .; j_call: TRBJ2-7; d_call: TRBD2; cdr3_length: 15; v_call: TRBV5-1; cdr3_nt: TGCGCCAGCAGCTTGGAGGGACTAGGACCTTTGGAGCAGTACTTC; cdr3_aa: CASSLEGLGPLEQYF
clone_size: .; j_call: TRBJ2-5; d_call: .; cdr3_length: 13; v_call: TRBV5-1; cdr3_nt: TGCGCCAGCCTACTAGCTTTTGGCGAGACCCAGTACTTC; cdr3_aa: CASLLAFGETQYF
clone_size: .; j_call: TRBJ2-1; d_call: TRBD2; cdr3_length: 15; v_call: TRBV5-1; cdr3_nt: TGCGCCAGCAGCTTGGCCGGGACTAGAGCCAATGAGCAGTTCTTC; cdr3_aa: CASSLAGTRANEQFF
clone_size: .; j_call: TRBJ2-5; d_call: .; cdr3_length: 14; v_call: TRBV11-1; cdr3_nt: TGTGCCAGCAGCAACAGGGACCCCGCAGAGACCCAGTACTTC; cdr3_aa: CASSNRDPAETQYF
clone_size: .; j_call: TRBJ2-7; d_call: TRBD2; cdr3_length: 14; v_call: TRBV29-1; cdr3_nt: TGCAGCGTTACATCGCTAGCGGACTCCTACGAGCAGTACTTC; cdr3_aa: CSVTSLADSYEQYF
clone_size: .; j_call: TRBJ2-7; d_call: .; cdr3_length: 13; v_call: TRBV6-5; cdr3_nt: TGTGCCAGCACCCCGAGCCCTCTCGACGAGCAGTACTTC; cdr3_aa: CASTPSPLDEQYF
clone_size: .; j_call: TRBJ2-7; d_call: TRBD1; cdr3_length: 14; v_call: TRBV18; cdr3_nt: TGTGCCAGCTCAGGGACAGGGTACTCCTACGAGCAGTACTTC; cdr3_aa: CASSGTGYSYEQYF
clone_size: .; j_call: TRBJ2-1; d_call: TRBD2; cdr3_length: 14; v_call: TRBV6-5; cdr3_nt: TGTGCCAGCACCCCACTAGCGGGAGTTAGCGAGCAGTTCTTC; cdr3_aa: CASTPLAGVSEQFF
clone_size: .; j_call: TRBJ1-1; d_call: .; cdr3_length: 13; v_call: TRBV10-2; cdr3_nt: TGCGCCAGCAGCCTACGCGGGCCGGCTGAAGCTTTCTTT; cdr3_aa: CASSLRGPAEAFF
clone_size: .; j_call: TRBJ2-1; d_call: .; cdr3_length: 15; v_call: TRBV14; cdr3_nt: TGTGCCAGCAGCCAAGCTCAGGTCAGGGGCAATGAGCAGTTCTTC; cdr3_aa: CASSQAQVRGNEQFF
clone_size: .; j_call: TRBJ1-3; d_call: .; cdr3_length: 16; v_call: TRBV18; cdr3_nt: TGTGCCAGCTCACCACCTAGCGGACGCTCTGGAAACACCATATATTTT; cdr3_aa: CASSPPSGRSGNTIYF
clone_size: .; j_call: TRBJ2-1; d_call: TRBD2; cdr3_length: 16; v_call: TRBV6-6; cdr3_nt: TGTGCCAGCAGTTACTCCCCCGCGGGAGTCAGGAATGAGCAGTTCTTC; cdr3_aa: CASSYSPAGVRNEQFF
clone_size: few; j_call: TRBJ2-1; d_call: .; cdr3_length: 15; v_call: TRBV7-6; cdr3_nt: TGTGCCAGCAGCTTAGGGCCGGGAAATTACAATGAGCAGTTCTTC; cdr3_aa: CASSLGPGNYNEQFF
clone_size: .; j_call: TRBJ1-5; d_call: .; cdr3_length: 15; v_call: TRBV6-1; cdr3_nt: TGTGCCAGCAGTGAAGGGAGGGGTGGCAATCAGCCCCAGCATTTT; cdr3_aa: CASSEGRGGNQPQHF
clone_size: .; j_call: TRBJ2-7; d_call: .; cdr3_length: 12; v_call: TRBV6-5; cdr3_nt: TGTGCCAGCAGTTACTCAGGCCACGAGCAGTACTTC; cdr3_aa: CASSYSGHEQYF
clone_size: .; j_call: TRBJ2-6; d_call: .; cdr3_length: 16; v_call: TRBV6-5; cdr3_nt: TGTGCCAGCAGTTACTCCAGCGGGTTTGGGGCCAACGTCCTGACTTTC; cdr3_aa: CASSYSSGFGANVLTF
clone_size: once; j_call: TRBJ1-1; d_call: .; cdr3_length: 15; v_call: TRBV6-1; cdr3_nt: TGTGCCAGCAGTGAACGGTTTGGGGTGAGGACTGAAGCTTTCTTT; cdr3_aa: CASSERFGVRTEAFF
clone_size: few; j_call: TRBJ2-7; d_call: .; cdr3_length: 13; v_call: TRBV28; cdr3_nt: TGTGCCAGCACTAACGGACAATCCTACGAGCAGTACTTC; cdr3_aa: CASTNGQSYEQYF
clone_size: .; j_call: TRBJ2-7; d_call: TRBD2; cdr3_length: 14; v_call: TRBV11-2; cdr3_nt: TGTGCCAGCAGCTTAGGCGGGAGTGCGTACGAGCAGTACTTC; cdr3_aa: CASSLGGSAYEQYF
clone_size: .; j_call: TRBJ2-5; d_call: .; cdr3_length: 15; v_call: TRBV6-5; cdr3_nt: TGTGCCAGCAGCCAGACCTCAGTTTCCCAAGAGACCCAGTACTTC; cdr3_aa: CASSQTSVSQETQYF
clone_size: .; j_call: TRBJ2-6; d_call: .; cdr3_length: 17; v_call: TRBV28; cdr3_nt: TGTGCCAGCAGTCCCCAGGGACGCTTAACTGGGGCCAACGTCCTGACTTTC; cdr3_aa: CASSPQGRLTGANVLTF
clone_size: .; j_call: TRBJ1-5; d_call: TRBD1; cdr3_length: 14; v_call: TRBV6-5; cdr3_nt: TGTGCCAGCAGTCGGGACAGCGGGAATCAGCCCCAGCATTTT; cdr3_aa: CASSRDSGNQPQHF
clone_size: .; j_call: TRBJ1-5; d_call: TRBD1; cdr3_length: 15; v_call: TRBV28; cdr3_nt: TGTGCCAGCAGTCCGGGACAGGGAAGCAATCAGCCCCAGCATTTT; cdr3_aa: CASSPGQGSNQPQHF
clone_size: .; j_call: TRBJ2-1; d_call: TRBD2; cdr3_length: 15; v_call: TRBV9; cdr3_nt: TGTGCCAGCAGCGTAGACCAGCGGGAGTACAATGAGCAGTTCTTC; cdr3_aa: CASSVDQREYNEQFF
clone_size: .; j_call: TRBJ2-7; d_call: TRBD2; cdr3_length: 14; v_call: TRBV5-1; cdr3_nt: TGCGCCAGCAGCTTGGAGGGACTAGCGTTTGGGCAGTACTTC; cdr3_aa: CASSLEGLAFGQYF
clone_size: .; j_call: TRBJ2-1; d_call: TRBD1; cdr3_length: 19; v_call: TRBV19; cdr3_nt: TGTGCCAGTAGTATCTCCGGGCGAGGGCGGGACAGGTCCTACAATGAGCAGTTCTTC; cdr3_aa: CASSISGRGRDRSYNEQFF